This T cell receptor (beta chain) came from a study of blood T cells in healthy people across ages. The sample holds a few counts of this clonotype. The second PCR ran about 6 to 11 cycles with a sample-barcoded 5' primer and J-beta primers. TCRdb re-called the 5' RACE reads through MiXCR, storing one row per CDR3 protein. The sample consists of around 1,000,000 distinct CDR3 sequences, under 30% of them appearing once. The CDR3 is 14 amino acids. Per the germline V gene, CDR1 is SQVTM and CDR2 is ANQGSEA. Trimming stripped 1 base from V and 3 bases from J, with 9 bases between. Another study also made use of these data, one on T cells of mothers and their children.

The sample comprised blood. V usage is TRBV29-1 and J usage is TRBJ2-2; a possible D gene is TRBD1 (5 bases). This TCR came from a girl aged 2 to 10 in good health. The CDR3 here is CSVEGDRDTGELFF. The CDR3 DNA reads TGCAGCGTTGAAGGAGACAGAGACACCGGGGAGCTGTTTTTT.